The 26 T cell receptor beta chains below were found in one sample sequenced in a study of blood T cell repertoires in COVID-19. The method was immunoSEQ multiplex PCR; TCRdb's version includes in-frame clones alone and lacks a portion of them. The table records 60,000 to 75,000 clones, approximately 89% of them present only once. The source material was peripheral blood. These receptors were taken from a woman aged 80 or over with active or convalescent COVID-19.

This sequence joins TRBV12-3 or TRBV12-4 and TRBJ1-5; TRBD1 aligns across 9 bases. The CDR3 is 13 amino acids. V dropped 7 bases and J dropped 4; count of bases not matched to a gene: 2. CDR3 in DNA: TGTGCCAGCACCGGGACAGGGAATCAGCCCCAGCATTTT. Translated: CASTGTGNQPQHF.

The chain combines TRBV9 with TRBJ1-5; no clear D. Germline V gene data show CDR1 as SGDLS and CDR2 as YYNGEE. Trimming took 8 bases from V and 6 from J, leaving 18 bases between them. This CDR3 has 14 amino acids. The CDR3 DNA is TGTGCCAGTTCTCCGGGGTATAGGGTTCAGCCCCAGCATTTT. This sequence encodes CASSPGYRVQPQHF.

The rearrangement links TRBV16 to TRBJ2-1, with TRBD2 matching over 11 bases. Unmatched junction bases numbered 11, after V lost 1 base and J lost 0 bases. The CDR3 loop spans 20 amino acids. Germline assignment: CDR1 KGHSY and CDR2 FQNENV. CDR3 amino acids: CASSQLSSGGPTSSYNEQFF. For the CDR3, the DNA is TGTGCCAGCAGCCAATTGTCTAGCGGGGGGCCTACTAGCTCCTACAATGAGCAGTTCTTC. Together with reference TRBV16 and TRBJ2-1, the CDR3 gives the full variable domain: GEEVAQTPKHLVRGEGQKAKLYCAPIKGHSYVFWYQQVLKNEFKFLISFQNENVFDETGMPKERFSAKCLPNSPCSLEIQATKLEDSAVYFCASSQLSSGGPTSSYNEQFFGPGTRLTVL.

This chain connects TRBV5-1 to TRBJ2-2; the D gene is possibly TRBD2 (7 bases). The V gene lost 4 bases and the J gene lost 2 bases, with 18 bases spanning the gap. This CDR3 spans 17 amino acids. Germline CDR1 reads SGHRS; CDR2 reads YFSETQ. The DNA of the CDR3 is TGCGCCAGCAGCACCTACGGACTAGGGGGAAACACCGGGGAGCTGTTTTTT. The encoded protein is CASSTYGLGGNTGELFF.

The CDR3 DNA reads as TGTGCCTTGGACAGGAACTATGGCTACACCTTC. Amino acids: CALDRNYGYTF. The V and J genes are TRBV30 and TRBJ1-2; TRBD1 matches 7 bases. The ends lost 7 bases at V and 2 bases at J; junction bases unmatched: 1. This CDR3 region has 11 residues. Germline CDR1 reads GTSNPN; CDR2 reads SVGIG (reference sequence).

This sequence joins TRBV27 and TRBJ1-6; D not resolved. Trimming shortened V by 3 bases and J by 0 bases, and 6 bases separated the two germline ends. Germline-derived CDR1 and CDR2 are MNHEY and SMNVEV (reference sequence). The CDR3 has 15 residues. The DNA of the CDR3 is TGTGCCAGCAGTTTTGCGAGCTCCTATAATTCACCCCTCCACTTT. The encoded protein is CASSFASSYNSPLHF.

The V and J genes are TRBV7-2 and TRBJ1-5; a weak D match, TRBD1 (6 bases). Trimming removed 3 bases from V and 1 base from J, with 10 bases in between. The germline V gene has CDR1 SGHTA and CDR2 FQGNSA. This CDR3 region has 15 residues. CDR3 protein: CASSFAGQSNQPQHF. The DNA of the CDR3 is TGTGCCAGCAGCTTCGCTGGACAGAGCAATCAGCCCCAGCATTTT.

This clone was recorded a few times. The chain carries TRBV28 and TRBJ2-6, with D unclear. The V gene lost 3 bases and the J gene lost 1 base, with 4 bases spanning the gap. Per the germline V gene, CDR1 is MDHEN and CDR2 is SYDVKM. The CDR3 has 14 residues. CDR3 in DNA: TGTGCCAGCAGTTTTCTATCTGGGGCCAACGTCCTGACTTTC. Translated: CASSFLSGANVLTF.

The chain is built from TRBV3-1 (or the pseudogene TRBV3-2) and TRBJ2-3; 8 bases line up with TRBD2. The junction had 8 bases not matched to a gene; V was cut back by 2 bases and J by 4 bases. CDR1 LGHDT and CDR2 YNNKEL come from the germline V gene (reference sequence). There are 16 residues in the CDR3. The CDR3 DNA reads as TGTGCCAGCAGCCAACCGCCGGGGGGGGGTGCAGATACGCAGTATTTT. Translation gives CASSQPPGGGADTQYF.

Here the CDR3 DNA reads TGTGCCAGCAGTTACATGCGAGGAACAACTAACTATGGCTACACCTTC. This sequence encodes CASSYMRGTTNYGYTF. The chain has TRBV6-6 and TRBJ1-2; D not resolved. The V end was cut by 2 bases, the J end by 0 bases, with 13 bases between. From germline, CDR1 is MNHNY and CDR2 SVGAGI (reference sequence). CDR3 length equals 16 residues.

The rearrangement links TRBV21-1 to TRBJ1-5; TRBD1 is the table's D call, not checked against the DNA. TRBV21-1 is noted as a pseudogene. CDR3 length: 16 residues. The CDR3 nucleotides are TGTGCCAGCCATACTCCCGGGACAGGGGGCAATCAGCCCCAGCATTTT. This gives the protein CASHTPGTGGNQPQHF.

The V call is TRBV6-5, the J call TRBJ2-5, with TRBD1 matching 7 bases. This CDR3 region has 15 residues. In germline, CDR1 is MNHEY, CDR2 SVGAGI. V lost 7 bases to trimming and J lost 5 bases; unmatched junction nucleotides: 13. This CDR3 is CASKGVAGGTETQYF. As DNA, the CDR3 is TGTGCCAGCAAAGGGGTGGCAGGGGGAACGGAGACCCAGTACTTC.

Only a few counts were recorded for this clone. The gene calls are TRBV7-9 and TRBJ2-3, with D possibly being TRBD2 (6 bases). The CDR3 spans 13 residues. Germline V gene sequence: CDR1 SEHNR, CDR2 FQNEAQ (reference sequence). V was clipped by 5 bases and J by 2 bases, with 8 bases between them. The DNA of the CDR3 is TGTGCCAGCAGCCGGGAGTACACAGATACGCAGTATTTT. It yields the protein CASSREYTDTQYF.

This clone has a single count. The rearrangement uses TRBV29-1 and TRBJ1-2, with 9 bases lining up with TRBD1. Germline values: CDR1 SQVTM, CDR2 ANQGSEA. With V trimmed by 3 bases and J by 6 bases, 8 bases remained unmatched. The CDR3 runs 14 residues. CDR3 sequence: CSVEGDRGADGYTF. Here the CDR3 DNA reads TGCAGCGTTGAGGGAGACAGGGGGGCCGATGGCTACACCTTC. Based on the CDR3 plus reference TRBV29-1 and TRBJ1-2, the full variable domain is SAVISQKPSRDICQRGTSLTIQCQVDSQVTMMFWYRQQPGQSLTLIATANQGSEATYESGFVIDKFPISRPNLTFSTLTVSNMSPEDSSIYLCSVEGDRGADGYTFGSGTRLTVV.

The rearrangement joins TRBV7-6 to TRBJ1-2; tentative D call: TRBD1 (6 bases). This CDR3 contains 13 residues. Germline V gives CDR1 SGHVS, CDR2 FNYEAQ. Deletions cut 5 bases from V and 2 bases from J, with 9 bases between. The CDR3 protein is CASSQDRNYGYTF. In DNA form, the CDR3 reads TGTGCCAGCAGCCAGGACAGAAACTATGGCTACACCTTC.

The chain uses TRBV30 and TRBJ1-6, with D maybe TRBD1 (5 bases). This CDR3 has 13 residues. Germline loops: CDR1 GTSNPN, CDR2 SVGIG (reference sequence). V shed 1 base and J shed 8 bases, with 9 bases lying between them. Written as DNA, the CDR3 is TGTGCCTGGAGTGAAGGGGTTGATTCACCCCTCCACTTT. Protein: CAWSEGVDSPLHF.

This clone was observed many times. The chain uses TRBV6-5 and TRBJ1-5; D not resolved. The germline V gene has CDR1 MNHEY and CDR2 SVGAGI. The germline V and J ends were trimmed by 0 bases and 8 bases, with 14 bases remaining between them. This CDR3 has 15 amino acids. CDR3 sequence: CASSYSIADGEPQHF. The CDR3 bases are TGTGCCAGCAGTTACTCGATCGCAGACGGAGAGCCCCAGCATTTT.

The chain uses TRBV18 and TRBJ1-1; possible D gene TRBD1, 5 bases. The ends were cut back, 4 bases at V and 0 bases at J, with 9 bases in the middle. The CDR3 has 14 amino acids. The germline V gene has CDR1 KGHSH and CDR2 LQKENI. The DNA for the CDR3 is TGTGCCAGCTCACTCCAGGGCATGAACACTGAAGCTTTCTTT. As protein: CASSLQGMNTEAFF.

The chain joins TRBV13 to TRBJ2-4, with D perhaps matching TRBD2 (5 bases). V lost 1 base, J lost 1 base, and 8 bases lay in between. The CDR3 covers 15 residues. Germline V gene sequence: CDR1 PRHDT, CDR2 FYEKMQ (reference sequence). This CDR3 reads CASSLERTAKNIQYF. CDR3 in DNA: TGTGCCAGCAGCTTAGAGCGGACGGCCAAAAACATTCAGTACTTC.

The V gene is TRBV28, the J gene TRBJ2-3; D uncertain. CDR1 MDHEN and CDR2 SYDVKM come from the germline V gene. The germline V and J ends were trimmed by 5 bases and 4 bases, with 7 bases remaining between them. This CDR3 is 12 amino acids long. CDR3 region: CASSPVADTQYF. CDR3 DNA sequence: TGTGCCAGCAGTCCCGTCGCAGATACGCAGTATTTT.

A few counts support this clone. The chain couples TRBV5-6 to TRBJ1-1; a weak D match, TRBD1 (6 bases). Trimming shortened V by 7 bases and J by 1 base, and 17 bases separated the two germline ends. This CDR3 is built from 15 residues. Germline CDR1 and CDR2: SGHDT and YYEEEE. This chain's CDR3 is CASYRQALKNTEAFF. The CDR3 DNA reads as TGTGCCAGCTACCGACAGGCCCTAAAGAACACTGAAGCTTTCTTT.

This CDR3 is CASSQSTHGQGTAYEQYF. For the CDR3, the DNA is TGTGCCAGCAGCCAATCAACCCACGGACAGGGAACAGCCTACGAGCAGTACTTC. The rearrangement joins TRBV3-1 (or the pseudogene TRBV3-2) to TRBJ2-7, with TRBD1 matching over 8 bases. CDR3 length equals 18 residues. The trim removed 2 bases at V and 2 bases at J, leaving 14 bases unmatched. Germline CDR1 LGHDT, CDR2 YNNKEL (reference sequence).

This clone was recorded once. The rearrangement links TRBV6-2 or TRBV6-3 to TRBJ1-6; possibly TRBD1 for D (5 bases). Deletions cut 5 bases from V and 5 bases from J, with 16 bases between. The CDR3 is made up of 16 amino acids. CDR1 is MNHEY and CDR2 is SVGEGT in the germline V gene. CDR3 sequence reads: CASSQRSPGNNSPLHF. The CDR3 DNA sequence: TGTGCCAGCAGTCAGCGATCCCCAGGGAATAATTCACCCCTCCACTTT.

This clone came up once. This sequence joins TRBV28 and TRBJ2-3; 12 bases map to TRBD1. Germline loops: CDR1 MDHEN, CDR2 SYDVKM. J gave up 4 bases and V 5 bases, and 7 bases lay outside the gene matches. This CDR3 contains 16 residues. In DNA, the CDR3 is TGTGCCAGCAGTCCCTCCGGGACAGGGGGCCCAGATACGCAGTATTTT. Protein sequence: CASSPSGTGGPDTQYF.

The rearrangement uses TRBV2 and TRBJ1-2; D perhaps matches TRBD1 (5 bases). The CDR3 extends over 13 amino acids. Germline V lookup: CDR1 SNHLY, CDR2 FYNNEI. Trimming stripped 6 bases from V and 7 bases from J, with 15 bases between. The CDR3 DNA is TGTGCCAGCAGGGCTACGGAGCAGGGTGGCTACACCTTC. This gives the protein CASRATEQGGYTF.

V gene TRBV27 combines with J gene TRBJ2-5, with D perhaps matching TRBD1 (8 bases). Germline CDR1 reads MNHEY; CDR2 reads SMNVEV (reference sequence). V dropped 0 bases and J dropped 4 bases, with 24 bases sitting between them. CDR3 size: 19 residues. CDR3 region: CASSLSWEDREGLGETQYF. The CDR3, as DNA: TGTGCCAGCAGTTTATCCTGGGAGGACAGGGAGGGTCTTGGAGAGACCCAGTACTTC.